The 2 T cell receptor beta chains listed next were all sequenced from one sample in a study of T cells in Graves' hyperthyroidism and ophthalmopathy. RNA transcripts gave rise to amplified TCR beta CDR3 regions. First-round RT-PCR targeting the TCR CDR3 was performed with the HTBI primer set. Using its own MiXCR run on the multiplex PCR reads, TCRdb lists one record per CDR3 protein. Among some 270,000 distinct CDR3 sequences listed, about 25% were seen once. Material for sequencing was blood. These TCRs come from a woman between 40 and 55 years old with Graves' ophthalmopathy.

This chain joins TRBV6-1 and TRBJ2-2; D is unresolved. CDR3 length equals 13 residues. V was clipped by 3 bases and J by 4 bases, with 6 bases between them. Germline assignment: CDR1 MNHNS and CDR2 SASEGT. In DNA form, the CDR3 reads TGTGCCAGCAGTGACAGATCCACCGGGGAGCTGTTTTTT. Its translation is CASSDRSTGELFF.

This clonotype has a count of ten or more. This chain joins TRBV29-1 and TRBJ2-2; TRBD1 agrees at 11 bases. CDR1 SQVTM and CDR2 ANQGSEA come from the germline V gene. J was trimmed by 4 bases and V by 7 bases; bases with no gene match: 2. CDR3 size: 13 residues. The CDR3: CSAGTGGTGELFF. The DNA of the CDR3 is TGCAGCGCAGGGACAGGGGGCACCGGGGAGCTGTTTTTT.